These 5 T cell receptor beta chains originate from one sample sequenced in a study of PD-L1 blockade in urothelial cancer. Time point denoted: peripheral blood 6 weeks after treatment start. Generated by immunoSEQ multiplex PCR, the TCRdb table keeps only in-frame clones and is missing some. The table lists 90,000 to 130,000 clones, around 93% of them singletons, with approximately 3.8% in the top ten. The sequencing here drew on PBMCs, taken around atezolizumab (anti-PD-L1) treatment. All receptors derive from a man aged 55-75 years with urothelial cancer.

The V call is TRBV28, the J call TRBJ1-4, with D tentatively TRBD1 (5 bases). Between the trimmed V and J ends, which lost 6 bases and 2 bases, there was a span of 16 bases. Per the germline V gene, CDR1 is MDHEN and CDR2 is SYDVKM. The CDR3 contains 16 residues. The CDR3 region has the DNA TGTGCCAGCAGACCTCAGGGAAGTGGGACTAATGAAAAACTGTTTTTT. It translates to CASRPQGSGTNEKLFF.

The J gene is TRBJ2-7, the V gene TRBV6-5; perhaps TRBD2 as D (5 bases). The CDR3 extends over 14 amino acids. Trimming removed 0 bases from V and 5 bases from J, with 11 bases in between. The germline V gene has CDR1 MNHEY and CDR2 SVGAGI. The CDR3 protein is CASSYSRGSDEQYF. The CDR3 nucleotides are TGTGCCAGCAGTTACTCGAGAGGTAGCGACGAGCAGTACTTC.

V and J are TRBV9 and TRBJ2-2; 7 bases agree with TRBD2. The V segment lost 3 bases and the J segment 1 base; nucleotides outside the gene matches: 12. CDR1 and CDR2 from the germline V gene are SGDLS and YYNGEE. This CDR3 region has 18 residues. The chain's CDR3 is CASSAHGGAGVNTGELFF. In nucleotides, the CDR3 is TGTGCCAGCAGCGCACATGGTGGGGCGGGGGTGAACACCGGGGAGCTGTTTTTT.

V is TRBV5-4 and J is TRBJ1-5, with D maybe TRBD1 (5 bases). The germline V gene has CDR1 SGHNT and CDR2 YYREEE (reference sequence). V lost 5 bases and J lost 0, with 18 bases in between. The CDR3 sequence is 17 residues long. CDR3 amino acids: CASSSTTRAVSNQPQHF. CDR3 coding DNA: TGTGCCAGCAGTTCTACCACCAGGGCAGTTAGCAATCAGCCCCAGCATTTT.

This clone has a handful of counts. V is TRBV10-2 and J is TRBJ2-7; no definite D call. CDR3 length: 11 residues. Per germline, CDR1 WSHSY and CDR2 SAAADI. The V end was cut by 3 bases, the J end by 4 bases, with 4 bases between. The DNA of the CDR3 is TGCGCCAGCAGTGAAGAGTACGAGCAGTACTTC. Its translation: CASSEEYEQYF.